The 15 T cell receptor beta chains below come from one sample, sequenced in a study of regulatory T cells in long-lasting Graves disease. Stated time point: newly diagnosed GD, antithyroid drugs for less than 3 months. Extracted RNA from PBMCs served as the source of the TCR library. Through Arm-PCR of CDR3 regions and iRepertoire HTBI primers, TCR beta libraries were built. TCRdb processed the multiplex PCR reads anew with MiXCR; each CDR3 protein has one entry. The table includes about 620,000 distinct CDR3 sequences, 15% to 20% detected once. The sample was also linked to a second study, of T cells in Graves' hyperthyroidism and ophthalmopathy.

This specimen was peripheral blood mononuclear cells (PBMCs), taken at new diagnosis, from a patient treated with antithyroid drugs. The receptors were gathered from a woman in her thirties with Graves disease.

The chain couples TRBV18 to TRBJ2-7; possible D gene TRBD1, 6 bases. V lost 3 bases to trimming and J lost 0 bases, with 12 bases between them. Germline values: CDR1 KGHSH, CDR2 LQKENI. The CDR3 sequence is 15 residues long. The CDR3 sequence: CASSPAGQTSYEQYF. CDR3 in DNA: TGTGCCAGCTCACCTGCTGGACAGACCTCCTACGAGCAGTACTTC.

On this clonotype: A much larger clone sits a single nucleotide away, making a read error possible. This chain joins TRBV7-2 and TRBJ2-6; D not certain. Germline values: CDR1 SGHTA, CDR2 FQGNSA. This CDR3 has 15 residues. In DNA form, the CDR3 reads TGTGTCAGCAGCTCGACGAGCTCTGGGGCCAACGTCCTGACTTTC. This gives the protein CVSSSTSSGANVLTF.

In the case of this clonotype: This may stem from a read error, because a much larger clone lies one nucleotide away. V and J are TRBV27 and TRBJ2-3, with a tentative D call TRBD2 (6 bases). Germline-derived CDR1 and CDR2 are MNHEY and SMNVEV (reference sequence). Deletions cut 6 bases from V and 1 base from J, with 23 bases between. CDR3 length: 18 amino acids. The CDR3 loop is CASSPGGVVFVRTDTQYF. The CDR3 coding sequence is TGTGCCAGCAGCCCCGGGGGAGTGGTCTTTGTCCGCACAGATACGCAGTATTTT.

The rearrangement uses TRBV19 and TRBJ2-7, with D possibly TRBD2 on 5 matching bases. Trimming cost V 6 bases and J 2 bases, with 11 bases left between them. The CDR3 length is 13 residues. Looked up from germline, CDR1 is LNHDA and CDR2 is SQIVND (reference sequence). The CDR3 sequence is CASSDGLPYEQYF. The CDR3 DNA sequence: TGTGCCAGTAGCGACGGACTTCCCTACGAGCAGTACTTC.

This clonotype was detected many times. The chain recombines TRBV20-1 with TRBJ1-1, with unresolved D. Trimming pared 6 bases from V and 3 bases from J, leaving 14 bases between. This CDR3 is built from 13 residues. From germline, CDR1 is DFQATT and CDR2 SNEGSKA (reference sequence). CDR3 in DNA: TGCAGTGCCAACCAAGGTGCCGACACTGAAGCTTTCTTT. Protein sequence: CSANQGADTEAFF.

The J gene is TRBJ2-4, the V gene TRBV6-1; 8 bases agree with TRBD1. The V and J ends lost 2 bases and 6 bases, in that order; junction bases with no gene match: 0. The CDR3 totals 13 residues. Per the germline V gene, CDR1 is MNHNS and CDR2 is SASEGT. The CDR3 coding sequence is TGTGCCAGCAGTGAACAGGGGGCAAACATTCAGTACTTC. Its protein is CASSEQGANIQYF.

This clonotype occurred many times. V is TRBV7-2 and J is TRBJ2-7, with D unresolved. The CDR3 runs to 15 residues. With 0 bases removed from V and 5 bases from J, the gap between germline ends came to 14 bases. Germline V gives CDR1 SGHTA, CDR2 FQGNSA. The CDR3 spells CASSLANRRSDEQYF. The DNA of the CDR3 is TGTGCCAGCAGCTTAGCGAACCGGCGGAGCGACGAGCAGTACTTC.

The chain couples TRBV5-1 to TRBJ2-7, with 12 nucleotides matching TRBD2. Trimming at V came to 1 base and at J to 5 bases, leaving 13 bases not matched to a gene. This CDR3 is 18 amino acids long. Per germline, CDR1 SGHRS and CDR2 YFSETQ. The CDR3 protein is CASSLSTSGSVIQNEQYF. In DNA, the CDR3 is TGCGCCAGCAGCTTGTCGACTAGCGGGAGTGTTATCCAGAACGAGCAGTACTTC.

V is TRBV6-2 or TRBV6-3 and J is TRBJ2-1, with 7 bases aligning to TRBD2. CDR1 MNHEY and CDR2 SVGEGT come from the germline V gene. V was pared by 5 bases and J by 8 bases, with 9 bases of the junction left unmatched. The CDR3 runs 14 residues. The CDR3 DNA follows: TGTGCCAGCAGTCGCGGGGGTCAGCCGGATGAGCAGTTCTTC. Translated, it gives CASSRGGQPDEQFF.

Ten or more counts support this clonotype. V gene TRBV3-1 combines with J gene TRBJ1-2, with a weak D call TRBD1 (5 bases). The CDR3 is 15 amino acids. CDR1 and CDR2 (germline): LGHDT, YNNKEL (reference sequence). V was cut by 6 bases and J by 2 bases, with 16 bases left in between. For the CDR3, the DNA is TGTGCCAGCAGTCGATCTGGAGGGACCAACTATGGCTACACCTTC. It is translated as CASSRSGGTNYGYTF. Together with reference TRBV3-1 and TRBJ1-2, the CDR3 gives the full variable domain: DTAVSQTPKYLVTQMGNDKSIKCEQNLGHDTMYWYKQDSKKFLKIMFSYNNKELIINETVPNRFSPKSPDKAHLNLHINSLELGDSAVYFCASSRSGGTNYGYTFGSGTRLTVV.

This clonotype came up many times. This chain uses TRBV7-2 with TRBJ2-4; TRBD2 matches at 8 bases. J gave up 0 bases and V 2 bases, and 9 bases lay outside the gene matches. Germline CDR1 and CDR2: SGHTA and FQGNSA. The CDR3 consists of 18 residues. The DNA of the CDR3 is TGTGCCAGCAGCTTACGCTCCGCGGGAGGACTAGCCAAAAACATTCAGTACTTC. Its translation is CASSLRSAGGLAKNIQYF.

This clonotype was detected ten times or more. The V gene is TRBV2, the J gene TRBJ2-5, with TRBD1 matching 7 bases. Germline values: CDR1 SNHLY, CDR2 FYNNEI. V dropped 6 bases and J dropped 1; count of bases not matched to a gene: 5. The CDR3 totals 14 residues. The CDR3 region is CASRTGPPQETQYF. The CDR3 DNA sequence: TGTGCCAGCAGGACAGGGCCACCCCAAGAGACCCAGTACTTC.

This clonotype was detected ten times or more. The chain links TRBV9 to TRBJ1-1, with 10 bases identical to TRBD1. Unmatched junction bases numbered 4, after V lost 3 bases and J lost 5 bases. This CDR3 region has 14 residues. The V gene's germline CDR1 is SGDLS and CDR2 YYNGEE. The CDR3 sequence: CASSATGGWTEAFF. CDR3 DNA sequence: TGTGCCAGCAGCGCGACAGGGGGCTGGACTGAAGCTTTCTTT.

On this clonotype: Relative to the germline gene, one junction end is altered; a read error may explain this. The rearrangement joins TRBV15 to TRBJ2-1; D uncertain. The CDR3 contains 15 residues. Germline-derived CDR1 and CDR2 are LNHNV and YYDKDF (reference sequence). CDR3 protein: CATAELNASYNEQFF. The CDR3 nucleotides are TGCGCCACCGCGGAACTCAACGCCTCCTACAATGAGCAGTTCTTC. The full variable domain, its missing parts supplied by reference TRBV15 and TRBJ2-1, is DAMVIQNPRYQVTQFGKPVTLSCSQTLNHNVMYWYQQKSSQAPKLLFHYYDKDFNNEADTPDNFQSRRPNTSFCFLDIRSPGLGDTAMYLCATAELNASYNEQFFGPGTRLTVL.

The table lists this clonotype with many counts. The chain uses TRBV2 and TRBJ2-1; D is perhaps TRBD1 (6 bases). There are 16 residues in the CDR3. V was cut by 7 bases and J by 3 bases, with 19 bases left in between. The germline V gene has CDR1 SNHLY and CDR2 FYNNEI. In DNA, the CDR3 is TGTGCCAGCATTTTACAGCCCGGGACACTCTACAATGAGCAGTTCTTC. It yields the protein CASILQPGTLYNEQFF.